A selection of T cell receptor beta chains follows, all from one sample in a study of technical replicates of blood from a handful of donors. Using immunoSEQ multiplex PCR, the repertoire was profiled, and TCRdb retains in-frame clones only, with some absent. Among about 53,000 clones listed, approximately 86% were seen once. Sequenced sample: PBMCs. Receptor source: a human donor in good health. Some clones in this sample may be carry-over from other donors' samples. Each CDR3 is given without its conserved first and last residue. Each record gives: CDR3 protein, V gene, CDR3 length.

SVEGQATYEAF | TRBV29-1 | 11
ASSLTGTSRNNEQF | TRBV9 | 14
ASSIRREMYNEQF | TRBV19 | 13
SVEGRGLGYGYT | TRBV29-1 | 12
ASSIGTGIAKNIQY | TRBV5-8 | 14
ASSPDRSSGNTIY | TRBV4-3 | 13
AWSRGDHSYEQY | TRBV30 | 12
ASSERGLVEYGYT | TRBV2 | 13
ASSYGWGRGEQY | TRBV5-4 | 12
ASSSARGEGYT | TRBV7-9 | 11
ASTSGLSYEQY | TRBV2 | 11
TSSQGLVQETQY | TRBV1 | 12
ASSTGQETIEKLF | TRBV6-1 | 13
ASSQDGRGASYNSPLH | TRBV4-1 | 16
ASRPLDRPGNTIY | TRBV27 | 13
ASSEGMASGSKLGEQF | TRBV2 | 16
ASSVGGGDTDTQY | TRBV9 | 13
ASSQVLGEVDYGYT | TRBV4-2 | 14
ASSFAGYGYT | TRBV7-8 | 10
ASSSAGGPNTEAF | TRBV7-3 | 13